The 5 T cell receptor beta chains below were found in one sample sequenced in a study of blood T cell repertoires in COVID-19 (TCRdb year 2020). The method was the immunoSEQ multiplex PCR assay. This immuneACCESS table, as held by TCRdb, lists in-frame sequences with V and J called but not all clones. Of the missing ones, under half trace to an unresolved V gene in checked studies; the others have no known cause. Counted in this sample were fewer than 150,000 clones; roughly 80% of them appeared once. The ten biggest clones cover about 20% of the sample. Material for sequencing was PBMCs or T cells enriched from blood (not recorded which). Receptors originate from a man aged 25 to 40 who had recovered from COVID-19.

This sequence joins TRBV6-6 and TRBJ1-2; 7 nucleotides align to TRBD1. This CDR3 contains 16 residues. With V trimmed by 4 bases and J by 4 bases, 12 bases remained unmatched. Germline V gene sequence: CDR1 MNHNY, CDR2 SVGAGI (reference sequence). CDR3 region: CASSWGEGARGYGYTF. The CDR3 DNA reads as TGTGCCAGCAGTTGGGGTGAGGGGGCGAGAGGCTATGGCTACACCTTC.

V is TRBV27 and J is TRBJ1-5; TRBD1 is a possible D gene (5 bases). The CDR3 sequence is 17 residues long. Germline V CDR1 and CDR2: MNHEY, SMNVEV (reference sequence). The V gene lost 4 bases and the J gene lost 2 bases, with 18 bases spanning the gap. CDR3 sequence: CASSSVPTAWGNQPQHF. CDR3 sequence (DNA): TGTGCCAGCAGTTCTGTCCCGACAGCCTGGGGCAATCAGCCCCAGCATTTT.

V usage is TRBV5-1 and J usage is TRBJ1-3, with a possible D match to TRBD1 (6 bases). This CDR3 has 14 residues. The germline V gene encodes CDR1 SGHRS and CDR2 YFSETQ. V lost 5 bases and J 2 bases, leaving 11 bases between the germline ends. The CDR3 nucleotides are TGCGCCAGCAGTGGGGGGGCGGCTGGAAACACCATATATTTT. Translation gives CASSGGAAGNTIYF.

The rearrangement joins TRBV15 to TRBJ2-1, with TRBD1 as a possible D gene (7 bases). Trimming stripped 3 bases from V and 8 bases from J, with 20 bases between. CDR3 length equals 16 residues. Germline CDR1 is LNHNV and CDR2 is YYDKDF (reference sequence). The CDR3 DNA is TGTGCCACCAGCAGGCCCCCGACAGGGCCGGGAGATGAGCAGTTCTTC. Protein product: CATSRPPTGPGDEQFF.

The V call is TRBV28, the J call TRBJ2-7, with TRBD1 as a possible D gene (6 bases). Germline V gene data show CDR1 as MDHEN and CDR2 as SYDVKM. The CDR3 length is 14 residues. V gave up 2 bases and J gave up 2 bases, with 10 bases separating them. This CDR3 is CASSLQGSAYEQYF. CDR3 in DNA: TGTGCCAGCAGTTTACAGGGGTCGGCCTACGAGCAGTACTTC.